This is a list of T cell receptor beta chains from one sample in a study of identical twins. TCRdb reprocessed the 5' RACE reads via MiXCR and lists one record per CDR3 protein. Here the sample spans about 1.7 million distinct CDR3 sequences, more than 30% being singletons. The specimen was cord blood. The receptors come from a newborn girl in good health. Each CDR3 is given with its conserved first and last residue. D genes are given only for firm matches. Clone size is given for some rows only: seen once, a few or many times, or a class if the clone is expanded.

TRBJ1-1	TRBD1	17	.	TRBV3-1	TGTGCCAGCAGCCAAGTACCCGCGGGACAGGGCGTGACTGAAGCTTTCTTT	CASSQVPAGQGVTEAFF
TRBJ2-5	TRBD2	16	few	TRBV6-1	TGTGCCAGCAGTGAACTAGCGGGAGGGATGAGGAAGACCCAGTACTTC	CASSELAGGMRKTQYF
TRBJ2-7	TRBD2	19	few	TRBV7-2	TGTGCCAGCAGCTTGCAGACTAGCGGGAGAACCCTACTCTCCTACGAGCAGTACTTC	CASSLQTSGRTLLSYEQYF
TRBJ2-7	TRBD2	16	few	TRBV7-2	TGTGCCAGCAGCTTATTTCCTCTAGCGGCGGAGTACGAGCAGTACTTC	CASSLFPLAAEYEQYF
TRBJ2-7	.	13	.	TRBV7-9	TGTGCCGGCAGCTTAACGGGACACTACGAGCAGTACTTC	CAGSLTGHYEQYF
TRBJ1-2	.	14	few	TRBV20-1	TGCAGTGCTGCTCGTCCGGGACATAGCTATGGCTACACCTTC	CSAARPGHSYGYTF
TRBJ1-2	TRBD1	12	.	TRBV20-1	TGCAGTGCTAGCAGGGGGTATGAAGGCTACACCTTC	CSASRGYEGYTF
TRBJ2-7	.	14	.	TRBV14	TGTGCCAGCAGCCAACAGGGTTGGGGCTACGAGCAGTACTTC	CASSQQGWGYEQYF
TRBJ1-5	.	13	.	TRBV21-1	TGTGCCAGCAGCGCGGGCACCAATCAGCCCCAGCATTTT	CASSAGTNQPQHF
TRBJ1-5	TRBD1	15	.	TRBV11-2	TGTGCCAGCAGCTCCCTACAGGGGGCCGATCAGCCCCAGCATTTT	CASSSLQGADQPQHF
TRBJ2-7	.	15	few	TRBV20-1	TGCAGTGCTAGAGCGGGACACTTGAACTCCTACGAGCAGTACTTC	CSARAGHLNSYEQYF
TRBJ1-1	.	13	.	TRBV7-9	TGTGCCAGCAGCTTAAGACCATACACTGAAGCTTTCTTT	CASSLRPYTEAFF
TRBJ1-1	.	13	.	TRBV29-1	TGCAGCGTTATGGGTCCCAGGGGAGGGGAAGCTTTCTTT	CSVMGPRGGEAFF
TRBJ2-3	.	16	.	TRBV5-1	TGCGCCAGCAGCCCCGATATGCCGCCGGGCACAGATACGCAGTATTTT	CASSPDMPPGTDTQYF
TRBJ1-6	TRBD1	13	few	TRBV14	TGTGCCAGCAGCGGACAGGGTCCATCACCCCTCCACTTT	CASSGQGPSPLHF
TRBJ1-5	.	14	.	TRBV14	TGTGCCAGCAGCCTTCATTGGTCCTATCAGCCCCAGCATTTT	CASSLHWSYQPQHF